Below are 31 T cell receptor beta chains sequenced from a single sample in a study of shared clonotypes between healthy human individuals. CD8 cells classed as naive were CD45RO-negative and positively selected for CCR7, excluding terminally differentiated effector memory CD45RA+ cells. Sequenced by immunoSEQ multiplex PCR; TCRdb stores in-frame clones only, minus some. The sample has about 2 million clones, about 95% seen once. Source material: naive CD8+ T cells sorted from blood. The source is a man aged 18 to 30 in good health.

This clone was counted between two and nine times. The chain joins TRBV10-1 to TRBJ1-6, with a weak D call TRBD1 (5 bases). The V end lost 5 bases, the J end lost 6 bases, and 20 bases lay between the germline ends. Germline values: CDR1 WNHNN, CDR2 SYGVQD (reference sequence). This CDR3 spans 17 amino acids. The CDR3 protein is CASSKQRRLGLNSPLHF. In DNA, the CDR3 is TGCGCCAGCAGTAAGCAGCGGAGACTGGGACTTAATTCACCCCTCCACTTT.

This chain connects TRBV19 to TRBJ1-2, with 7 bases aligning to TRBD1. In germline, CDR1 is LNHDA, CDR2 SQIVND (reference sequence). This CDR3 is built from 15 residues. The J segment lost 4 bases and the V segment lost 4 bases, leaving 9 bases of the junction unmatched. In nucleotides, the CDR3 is TGTGCCAGTAGTACCACAGGGGAGTTGGTCTATGGCTACACCTTC. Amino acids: CASSTTGELVYGYTF.

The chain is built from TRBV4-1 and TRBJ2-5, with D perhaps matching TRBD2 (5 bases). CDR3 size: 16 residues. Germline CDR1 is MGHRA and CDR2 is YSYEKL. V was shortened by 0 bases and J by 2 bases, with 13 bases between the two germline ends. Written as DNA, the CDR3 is TGCGCCAGCAGCCAAGAAAGCGGACTTATACAAGAGACCCAGTACTTC. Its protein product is CASSQESGLIQETQYF.

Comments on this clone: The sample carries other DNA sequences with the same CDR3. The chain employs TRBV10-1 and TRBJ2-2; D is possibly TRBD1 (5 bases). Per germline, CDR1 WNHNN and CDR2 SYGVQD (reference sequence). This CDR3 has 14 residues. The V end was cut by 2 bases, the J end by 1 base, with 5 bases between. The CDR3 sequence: CASSETGNTGELFF. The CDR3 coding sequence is TGCGCCAGCAGTGAGACAGGGAACACCGGGGAGCTGTTTTTT.

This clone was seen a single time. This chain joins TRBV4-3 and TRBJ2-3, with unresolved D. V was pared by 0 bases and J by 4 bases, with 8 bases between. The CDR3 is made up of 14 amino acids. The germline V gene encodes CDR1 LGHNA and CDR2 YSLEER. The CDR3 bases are TGCGCCAGCAGCCAAGAAGGCGTGTCAGATACGCAGTATTTT. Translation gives CASSQEGVSDTQYF.

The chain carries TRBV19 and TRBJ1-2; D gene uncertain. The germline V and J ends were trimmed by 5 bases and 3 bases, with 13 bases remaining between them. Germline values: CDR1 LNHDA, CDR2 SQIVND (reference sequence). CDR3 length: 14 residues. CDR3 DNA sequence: TGTGCCAGTAGTTTCGCGAACGGGGACTATGGCTACACCTTC. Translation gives CASSFANGDYGYTF.

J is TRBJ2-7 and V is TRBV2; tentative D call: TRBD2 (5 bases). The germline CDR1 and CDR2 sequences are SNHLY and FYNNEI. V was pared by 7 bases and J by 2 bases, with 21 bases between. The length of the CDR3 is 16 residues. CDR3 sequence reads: CASTATRLAGTYEQYF. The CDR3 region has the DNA TGTGCCAGCACTGCCACGAGGCTAGCTGGGACCTACGAGCAGTACTTC.

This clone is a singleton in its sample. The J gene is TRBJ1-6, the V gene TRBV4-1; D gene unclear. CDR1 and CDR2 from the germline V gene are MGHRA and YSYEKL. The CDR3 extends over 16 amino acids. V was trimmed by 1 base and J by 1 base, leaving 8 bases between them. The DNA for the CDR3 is TGCGCCAGCAGCCAAGTAACGGGGTCCTATAATTCACCCCTCCACTTT. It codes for CASSQVTGSYNSPLHF.

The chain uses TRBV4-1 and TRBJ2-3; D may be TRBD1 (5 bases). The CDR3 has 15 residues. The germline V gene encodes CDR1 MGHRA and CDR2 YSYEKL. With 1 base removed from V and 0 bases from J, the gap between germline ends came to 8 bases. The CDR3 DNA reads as TGCGCCAGCAGCCAAGGACAGAGAAGCACAGATACGCAGTATTTT. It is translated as CASSQGQRSTDTQYF.

DNA for the CDR3: TGCACCACTACAAGAAACTATGGCTACACCTTC. It encodes CTTTRNYGYTF. V usage is TRBV10-1 and J usage is TRBJ1-2; D is unclear. The CDR3 consists of 11 residues. Germline V CDR1 and CDR2: WNHNN, SYGVQD (reference sequence).

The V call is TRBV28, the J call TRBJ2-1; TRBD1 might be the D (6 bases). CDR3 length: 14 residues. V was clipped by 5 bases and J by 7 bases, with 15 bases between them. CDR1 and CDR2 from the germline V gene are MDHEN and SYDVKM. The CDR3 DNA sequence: TGTGCCAGCAGTGAAGACAGGCCGTGGAATGAGCAGTTCTTC. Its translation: CASSEDRPWNEQFF.

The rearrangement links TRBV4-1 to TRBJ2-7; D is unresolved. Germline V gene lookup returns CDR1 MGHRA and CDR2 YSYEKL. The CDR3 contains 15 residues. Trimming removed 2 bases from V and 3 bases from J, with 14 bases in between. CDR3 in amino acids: CASSQLIGSDYEQYF. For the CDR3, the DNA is TGCGCCAGCAGCCAATTGATAGGCAGCGACTACGAGCAGTACTTC.

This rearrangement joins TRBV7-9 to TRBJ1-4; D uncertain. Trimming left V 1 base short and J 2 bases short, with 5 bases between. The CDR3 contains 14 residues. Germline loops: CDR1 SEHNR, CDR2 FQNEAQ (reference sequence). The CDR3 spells CASSLDGTNEKLFF. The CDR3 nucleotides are TGTGCCAGCAGCTTAGACGGGACTAATGAAAAACTGTTTTTT.

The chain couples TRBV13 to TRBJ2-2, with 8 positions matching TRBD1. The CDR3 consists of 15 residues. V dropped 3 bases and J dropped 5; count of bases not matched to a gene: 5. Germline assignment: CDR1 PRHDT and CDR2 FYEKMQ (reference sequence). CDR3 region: CASSFDRGITGELFF. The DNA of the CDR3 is TGTGCCAGCAGCTTCGACAGGGGCATAACCGGGGAGCTGTTTTTT.

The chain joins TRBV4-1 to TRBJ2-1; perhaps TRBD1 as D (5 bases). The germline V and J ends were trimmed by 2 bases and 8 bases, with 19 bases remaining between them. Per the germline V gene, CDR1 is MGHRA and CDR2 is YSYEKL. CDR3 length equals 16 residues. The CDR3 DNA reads TGCGCCAGCAGCCAAAGCAGACAGAACGATTTTCATGAGCAGTTCTTC. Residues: CASSQSRQNDFHEQFF.

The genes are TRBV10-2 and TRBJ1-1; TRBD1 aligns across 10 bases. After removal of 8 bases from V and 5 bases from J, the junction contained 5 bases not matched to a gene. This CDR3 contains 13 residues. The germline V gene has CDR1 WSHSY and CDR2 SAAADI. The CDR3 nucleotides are TGCGCCAGCCGAGGACAGGGGGAAACTGAAGCTTTCTTT. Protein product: CASRGQGETEAFF.

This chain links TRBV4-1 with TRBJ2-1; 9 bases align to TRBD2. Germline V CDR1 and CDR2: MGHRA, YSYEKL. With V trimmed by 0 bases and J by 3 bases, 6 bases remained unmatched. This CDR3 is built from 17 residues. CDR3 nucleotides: TGCGCCAGCAGCCAAGATTCAGCGGGAGGTCTCTACAATGAGCAGTTCTTC. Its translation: CASSQDSAGGLYNEQFF.

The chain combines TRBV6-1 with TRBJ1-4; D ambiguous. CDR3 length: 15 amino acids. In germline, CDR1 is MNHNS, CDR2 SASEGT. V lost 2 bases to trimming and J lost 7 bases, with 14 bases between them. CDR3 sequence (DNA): TGTGCCAGCAGTGAAACTCCGGGTTGGGGTGAAAAACTGTTTTTT. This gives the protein CASSETPGWGEKLFF.

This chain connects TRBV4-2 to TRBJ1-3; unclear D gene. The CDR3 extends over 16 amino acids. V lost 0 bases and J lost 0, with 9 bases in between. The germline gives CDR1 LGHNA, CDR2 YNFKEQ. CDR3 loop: CASSQERGLSGNTIYF. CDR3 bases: TGTGCCAGCAGCCAAGAGCGAGGGCTCTCTGGAAACACCATATATTTT.

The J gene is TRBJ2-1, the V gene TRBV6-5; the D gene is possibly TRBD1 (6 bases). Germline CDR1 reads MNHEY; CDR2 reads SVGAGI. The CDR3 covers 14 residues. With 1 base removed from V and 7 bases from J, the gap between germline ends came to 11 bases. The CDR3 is CASSYFRQDNEQFF. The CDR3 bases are TGTGCCAGCAGTTACTTCAGACAGGATAATGAGCAGTTCTTC.

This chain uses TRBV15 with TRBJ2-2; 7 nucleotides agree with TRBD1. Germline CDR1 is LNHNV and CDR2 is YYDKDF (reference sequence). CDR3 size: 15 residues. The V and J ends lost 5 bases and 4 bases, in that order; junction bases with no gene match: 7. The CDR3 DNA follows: TGTGCCACCAGCTCTGACAGGGTAGGCACCGGGGAGCTGTTTTTT. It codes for CATSSDRVGTGELFF.

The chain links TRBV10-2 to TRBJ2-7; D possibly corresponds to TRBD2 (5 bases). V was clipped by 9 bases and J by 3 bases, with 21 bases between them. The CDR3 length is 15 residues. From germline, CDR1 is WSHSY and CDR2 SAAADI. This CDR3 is CARDRGSPLFYEQYF. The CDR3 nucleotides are TGCGCCAGAGACCGAGGGAGCCCGCTTTTCTACGAGCAGTACTTC.

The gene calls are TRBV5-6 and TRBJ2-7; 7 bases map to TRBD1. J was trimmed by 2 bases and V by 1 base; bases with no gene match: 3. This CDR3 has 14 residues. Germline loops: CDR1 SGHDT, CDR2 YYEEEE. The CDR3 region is CASSLSDRAYEQYF. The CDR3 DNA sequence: TGTGCCAGCAGCTTGTCCGACAGGGCCTACGAGCAGTACTTC.

CDR3 sequence (DNA): TGTGCCAGCAGCTTGCAGGGGGATGAGCAGTTCTTC. It encodes CASSLQGDEQFF. The V gene is TRBV11-1, the J gene TRBJ2-1; 7 bases are a match to TRBD1. This CDR3 spans 12 amino acids. Germline CDR1 and CDR2: SGHAT and FQDESV (reference sequence). Trimming cost V 3 bases and J 8 bases; bases outside gene matches: 1.

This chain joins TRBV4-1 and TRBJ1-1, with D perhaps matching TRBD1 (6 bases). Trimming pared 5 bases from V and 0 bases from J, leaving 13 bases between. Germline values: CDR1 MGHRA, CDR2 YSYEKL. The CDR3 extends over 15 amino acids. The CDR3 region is CASSDDRLMNTEAFF. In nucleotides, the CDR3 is TGCGCCAGCAGCGACGACAGGTTGATGAACACTGAAGCTTTCTTT.

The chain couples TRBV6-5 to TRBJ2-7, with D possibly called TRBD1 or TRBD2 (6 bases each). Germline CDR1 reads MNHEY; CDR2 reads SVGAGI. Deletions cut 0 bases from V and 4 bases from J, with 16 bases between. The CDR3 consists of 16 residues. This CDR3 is CASSYSEGEKGYEQYF. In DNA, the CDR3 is TGTGCCAGCAGTTACTCGGAGGGGGAAAAGGGGTACGAGCAGTACTTC.

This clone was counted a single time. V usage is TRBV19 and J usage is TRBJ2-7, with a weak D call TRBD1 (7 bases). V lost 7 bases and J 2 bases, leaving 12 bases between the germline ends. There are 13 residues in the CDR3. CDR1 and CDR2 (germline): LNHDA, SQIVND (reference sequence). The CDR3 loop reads CASNPGGTYEQYF. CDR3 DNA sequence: TGTGCCAGTAATCCAGGGGGGACCTACGAGCAGTACTTC.

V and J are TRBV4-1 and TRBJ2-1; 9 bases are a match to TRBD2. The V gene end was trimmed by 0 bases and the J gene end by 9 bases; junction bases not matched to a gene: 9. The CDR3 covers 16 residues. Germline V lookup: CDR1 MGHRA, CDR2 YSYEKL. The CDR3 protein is CASSQDYSGRFGEQFF. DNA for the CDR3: TGCGCCAGCAGCCAAGATTACAGCGGGAGGTTTGGTGAGCAGTTCTTC.

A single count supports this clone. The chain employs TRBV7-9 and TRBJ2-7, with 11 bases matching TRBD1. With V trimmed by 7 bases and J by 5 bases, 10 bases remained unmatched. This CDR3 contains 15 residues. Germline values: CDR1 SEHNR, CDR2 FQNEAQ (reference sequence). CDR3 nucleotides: TGTGCCAGCAACTACCAGGACAGGGGGCTCCACGAGCAGTACTTC. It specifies CASNYQDRGLHEQYF.

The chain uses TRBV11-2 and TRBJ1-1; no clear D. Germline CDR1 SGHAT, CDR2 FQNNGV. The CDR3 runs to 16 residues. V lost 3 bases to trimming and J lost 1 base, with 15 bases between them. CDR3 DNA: TGTGCCAGCAGCTTGGTGCCAGCCCCCGGGAACACTGAAGCTTTCTTT. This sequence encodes CASSLVPAPGNTEAFF. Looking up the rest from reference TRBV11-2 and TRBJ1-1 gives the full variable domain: EAGVAQSPRYKIIEKRQSVAFWCNPISGHATLYWYQQILGQGPKLLIQFQNNGVVDDSQLPKDRFSAERLKGVDSTLKIQPAKLEDSAVYLCASSLVPAPGNTEAFFGQGTRLTVV.

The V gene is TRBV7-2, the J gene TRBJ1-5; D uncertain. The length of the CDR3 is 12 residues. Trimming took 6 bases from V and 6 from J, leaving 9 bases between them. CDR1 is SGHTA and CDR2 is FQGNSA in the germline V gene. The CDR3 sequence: CASRVDGQPQHF. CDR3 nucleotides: TGTGCCAGCAGGGTCGACGGTCAGCCCCAGCATTTT.